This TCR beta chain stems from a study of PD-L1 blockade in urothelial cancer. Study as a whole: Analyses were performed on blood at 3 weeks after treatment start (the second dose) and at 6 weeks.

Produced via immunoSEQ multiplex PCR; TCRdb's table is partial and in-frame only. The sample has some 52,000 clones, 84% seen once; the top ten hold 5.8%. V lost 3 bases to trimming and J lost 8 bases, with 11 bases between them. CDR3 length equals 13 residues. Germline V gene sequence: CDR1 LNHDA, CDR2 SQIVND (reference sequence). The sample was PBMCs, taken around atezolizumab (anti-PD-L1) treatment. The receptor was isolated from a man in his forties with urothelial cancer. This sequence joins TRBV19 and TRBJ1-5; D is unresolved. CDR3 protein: CASSMGGEEPQHF. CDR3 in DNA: TGTGCCAGTAGTATGGGTGGAGAGGAGCCCCAGCATTTT.